These 22 T cell receptor beta chains share one sample of origin, sequenced in a study of blood T cell repertoires in COVID-19. The method was immunoSEQ multiplex PCR; TCRdb's version includes in-frame clones alone and lacks a portion of them. The sample lists roughly 150,000 clones, less than 90% occurring once. The specimen sequenced was peripheral blood. All receptors derive from a woman in her seventies with acute or convalescent COVID-19.

This clone was detected once. CDR3 nucleotide sequence: TGTGCCACCAGCAGAGATCACGCAGGGGGCGGGGAGTTTGGTGAGCAGTTCTTC. Its protein product is CATSRDHAGGGEFGEQFF. J is TRBJ2-1 and V is TRBV15; 8 nucleotides line up with TRBD1. CDR1 is LNHNV, CDR2 YYDKDF, per germline (reference sequence). The CDR3 totals 18 residues. Germline trimming cut 0 bases from V and 9 bases from J; bases unmatched to any gene: 16.

This rearrangement joins TRBV25-1 to TRBJ1-2; 9 bases are shared with TRBD1. This CDR3 contains 17 residues. V trimming: 4 bases; J trimming: 5 bases; junction bases outside the gene matches: 14. CDR1 is MGHDK and CDR2 is SYGVNS in the germline V gene. The CDR3 region is CASSGLGTGQTVYGYTF. As DNA, the CDR3 is TGTGCCAGCAGTGGGCTCGGGACAGGGCAAACCGTATATGGCTACACCTTC.

The chain is built from TRBV7-9 and TRBJ1-5; D remains ambiguous. The CDR3 runs to 13 residues. Trimming shortened V by 5 bases and J by 5 bases, and 10 bases separated the two germline ends. The germline V gene has CDR1 SEHNR and CDR2 FQNEAQ (reference sequence). The CDR3 DNA reads as TGTGCCAGCAGCGCCTCAGGTGATCAGCCCCAGCATTTT. Its translation is CASSASGDQPQHF.

J is TRBJ2-7 and V is TRBV7-2; 8 bases fit TRBD1. Germline loops: CDR1 SGHTA, CDR2 FQGNSA. V dropped 1 base and J dropped 12; count of bases not matched to a gene: 5. The CDR3 is 12 residues long. The CDR3 reads CASSLVVGQAYF. Written as DNA, the CDR3 is TGTGCCAGCAGCTTAGTCGTGGGACAGGCGTACTTC.

The CDR3, as DNA: TGTGCCAGTAGTGGACAAGTGGGGAATCAAGCTTTCTTT. The encoded protein is CASSGQVGNQAFF. V and J are TRBV19 and TRBJ1-1; D perhaps matches TRBD1 (5 bases). Trimming cost V 5 bases and J 9 bases, with 16 bases left between them. The CDR3 extends over 13 amino acids. CDR1 and CDR2 from the germline V gene are LNHDA and SQIVND (reference sequence).

In its sample, this clone was seen a few times. The chain links TRBV5-8 to TRBJ2-1; possible D gene TRBD1, 6 bases. Looked up from germline, CDR1 is SGHTS and CDR2 is YDEGEE. CDR3 length: 14 amino acids. V was cut by 4 bases and J by 4 bases, with 12 bases left in between. As DNA, the CDR3 is TGTGCCAGCAGCCCGGGACATCTATACAATGAGCAGTTCTTC. This translates into CASSPGHLYNEQFF.

The chain employs TRBV5-1 and TRBJ2-1, with 9 bases identical to TRBD2. This CDR3 is built from 16 residues. Looked up from germline, CDR1 is SGHRS and CDR2 is YFSETQ. With V trimmed by 6 bases and J by 6 bases, 13 bases remained unmatched. The chain's CDR3 is CASKEGPGLAPNEQFF. In DNA, the CDR3 is TGCGCCAGCAAGGAGGGTCCGGGACTAGCCCCCAATGAGCAGTTCTTC.

The rearrangement links TRBV5-6 to TRBJ2-2; TRBD1 matches at 10 bases. The trim removed 4 bases at V and 3 bases at J, leaving 3 bases unmatched. This CDR3 spans 15 amino acids. Germline CDR1 reads SGHDT; CDR2 reads YYEEEE. The CDR3: CASSRQGADTGELFF. The CDR3 region has the DNA TGTGCCAGCAGCCGACAGGGGGCGGACACCGGGGAGCTGTTTTTT.

The chain uses TRBV28 and TRBJ1-2; 9 bases fit TRBD1. The CDR3 totals 16 residues. With 3 bases clipped from V and 0 bases from J, the junction kept 5 bases outside the gene matches. The germline gives CDR1 MDHEN, CDR2 SYDVKM. CDR3 protein: CASSFTGGRANYGYTF. The DNA of the CDR3 is TGTGCCAGCAGTTTTACAGGGGGCCGAGCTAACTATGGCTACACCTTC.

The J gene is TRBJ2-2, the V gene TRBV4-3; D is perhaps TRBD2 (6 bases). In germline, CDR1 is LGHNA, CDR2 YSLEER. Trimming took off 1 base at V and 0 bases at J, with 18 bases between the two ends. The CDR3 runs to 19 residues. The DNA of the CDR3 is TGCGCCAGCAGCCAAGTATTAAGCGGGCGAGGTGCGAACACCGGGGAGCTGTTTTTT. This translates into CASSQVLSGRGANTGELFF.

The chain uses TRBV28 and TRBJ2-7, with 8 bases identical to TRBD1. CDR3 length equals 14 residues. With 2 bases clipped from V and 4 bases from J, the junction kept 4 bases outside the gene matches. Germline V gene sequence: CDR1 MDHEN, CDR2 SYDVKM. The CDR3 sequence: CASSLPGGYYEQYF. For the CDR3, the DNA is TGTGCCAGCAGTTTACCAGGGGGCTATTACGAGCAGTACTTC.

The V call is TRBV7-2, the J call TRBJ2-1; the match to TRBD2 covers 13 bases. J lost 8 bases, V lost 8 bases, and 12 bases had no gene match. Germline V lookup: CDR1 SGHTA, CDR2 FQGNSA. The CDR3 sequence is 16 residues long. The CDR3 nucleotides read TGTGCCAGCCGGAGGACTAGCGGGAGTTTGGGTGATGAGCAGTTCTTC. The encoded protein is CASRRTSGSLGDEQFF.

The genes are TRBV7-3 and TRBJ2-6; 10 nucleotides match TRBD1. The V and J ends lost 5 bases and 2 bases, in that order; junction bases with no gene match: 6. CDR1 and CDR2 (germline): SGHTA, FQGTGA. CDR3 length: 17 amino acids. CDR3 sequence (DNA): TGTGCCAGCAGCCGTCCCGGGACAGGGGCTGGGGCCAACGTCCTGACTTTC. Amino acid sequence: CASSRPGTGAGANVLTF. The whole variable domain, filled in from reference TRBV7-3 and TRBJ2-6, reads GAGVSQTPSNKVTEKGKYVELRCDPISGHTALYWYRQSLGQGPEFLIYFQGTGAADDSGLPNDRFFAVRPEGSVSTLKIQRTERGDSAVYLCASSRPGTGAGANVLTFGAGSRLTVL.

The chain is built from TRBV2 and TRBJ2-5, with D tentatively TRBD1 (7 bases). CDR3 length: 14 amino acids. V gave up 7 bases and J gave up 2 bases, with 14 bases separating them. Germline V lookup: CDR1 SNHLY, CDR2 FYNNEI. The CDR3 reads CASIADRTQETQYF. CDR3 coding DNA: TGTGCCAGCATAGCGGACAGGACTCAAGAGACCCAGTACTTC.

The chain joins TRBV28 to TRBJ2-7, with 9 bases lining up with TRBD2. The J segment lost 6 bases and the V segment lost 1 base, leaving 16 bases of the junction unmatched. The CDR3 is 18 amino acids. The V gene's germline CDR1 is MDHEN and CDR2 SYDVKM. The CDR3 coding sequence is TGTGCCAGCAGTTTATTTGCGGGGGGGGTAGGGCGGTCTCGCGAGCAGTACTTC. Translating it yields CASSLFAGGVGRSREQYF.

The gene calls are TRBV28 and TRBJ2-7, with D hard to call. CDR3 length equals 14 residues. Germline lookup yields CDR1 MDHEN and CDR2 SYDVKM. V lost 2 bases, J lost 6 bases, and 14 bases lay in between. CDR3 coding DNA: TGTGCCAGCAGTTTAATGAGGATCGGCGGCGAGCAGTACTTC. Its protein product is CASSLMRIGGEQYF.

Here the CDR3 DNA reads TGTGCCAGCAGTTTTATCCCGGGACAGCCGATTAACTATGGCTACACCTTC. Its translation is CASSFIPGQPINYGYTF. This chain links TRBV6-2 or TRBV6-3 with TRBJ1-2, with TRBD1 matching 7 bases. The V gene end was trimmed by 4 bases and the J gene end by 1 base; junction bases not matched to a gene: 12. Germline assignment: CDR1 MNHEY and CDR2 SVGEGT. The CDR3 extends over 17 amino acids.

This clone was recorded once. V is TRBV4-3 and J is TRBJ1-1; D call uncertain. Trimming pared 1 base from V and 1 base from J, leaving 10 bases between. From germline, CDR1 is LGHNA and CDR2 YSLEER. The CDR3 covers 15 residues. The CDR3: CASSQAGIQNTEAFF. Written as DNA, the CDR3 is TGCGCCAGCAGCCAAGCCGGGATTCAGAACACTGAAGCTTTCTTT.

The chain couples TRBV6-5 to TRBJ2-6, with D possibly being TRBD2 (6 bases). V lost 2 bases to trimming and J lost 8 bases, with 7 bases between them. CDR1 and CDR2 from the germline V gene are MNHEY and SVGAGI. The CDR3 is made up of 13 amino acids. In DNA, the CDR3 is TGTGCCAGCAGTTACGGAGGGCCCAACGTCCTGACTTTC. It is translated as CASSYGGPNVLTF.

V is TRBV28 and J is TRBJ1-4; 10 bases align to TRBD1. The CDR3 consists of 13 residues. Germline assignment: CDR1 MDHEN and CDR2 SYDVKM. The V segment lost 8 bases and the J segment 4 bases; nucleotides outside the gene matches: 1. The CDR3 DNA sequence: TGTGCCAGCCGGACAGGGGGTAATGAAAAACTGTTTTTT. It translates to CASRTGGNEKLFF.

The table lists this clone with a count of one. J is TRBJ1-1 and V is TRBV12-3 or TRBV12-4; D unclear. CDR3 length: 13 residues. V gave up 2 bases and J gave up 5 bases, with 9 bases separating them. Here the CDR3 reads CASSLNGGTEAFF. CDR3 sequence (DNA): TGTGCCAGCAGTTTAAACGGAGGGACTGAAGCTTTCTTT.

This sequence joins TRBV27 and TRBJ1-2; TRBD1 matches at 9 bases. The CDR3 runs 14 residues. Losses at the gene ends were 6 bases for V and 9 bases for J; bases not matched to a gene: 11. Germline values: CDR1 MNHEY, CDR2 SMNVEV (reference sequence). The chain's CDR3 is CASRPTGGDVSYTF. The CDR3 DNA sequence: TGTGCCAGCAGACCGACAGGGGGAGATGTGAGCTACACCTTC.